This TCR beta chain was retrieved from a study of T-cell memory formation after mild COVID-19. Comment on this clonotype: Its target is not known.

The CDR3 sequence is 13 residues long. Germline V gives CDR1 LNHDA, CDR2 SQIVND (reference sequence). The study's findings and limits: CD4+ bias marked clones expanding day 15 to 37, unlike balanced contracting clones.

The TCR alpha and TCR beta cDNA libraries, bearing sample barcodes and UMIs, were generated by 5'RACE using constant-segment primers. TCRdb fed the 5' RACE reads into MiXCR, producing one record per CDR3 protein. This sample has about 340,000 distinct CDR3 sequences, with about 15% found just once. The sequenced sample consisted of PBMCs or a T cell subset sorted from them (not recorded which). V gene TRBV19 combines with J gene TRBJ2-2, with TRBD2 as a possible D gene (5 bases). This clonotype was obtained from a man in his late teens or twenties who had mild COVID-19 (a few samples of this study predate the infection). Cell type and time point are not known. In DNA form, the CDR3 reads TGTGCAACGGCGGAGGCGAACACCGGGGAGCTGTTTTTT. It translates to CATAEANTGELFF.